A selection of T cell receptor beta chains follows, all from one sample in a study of T-cell reconstitution after alpha-beta-depleted transplantation in children. Using its own MiXCR run on the PCR reads, TCRdb lists one record per CDR3 protein. The repertoire consists of hundreds of thousands of distinct CDR3 sequences, with approximately 12% occurring once and the leading ten covering roughly 2.6%. Sequencing used PBMCs from the stem cell graft donor, obtained from the stem cell graft. These TCRs come from a human donor who donated a stem cell graft to a child with acute lymphoblastic leukemia. The CDR3 runs from the conserved cysteine through the conserved F or W. The D gene is left open where the match is weak. Rows may omit the clone size; those that give it use once, few, many or a size class.

D: .; V: TRBV19; J: TRBJ1-5; size: .; CDR3: CASSIDRDQPQHF; DNA: TGTGCCAGTAGTATAGATCGGGATCAGCCCCAGCATTTT
D: .; V: TRBV6-1; J: TRBJ1-5; size: many; CDR3: CASSKLDSVDQPQHF; DNA: TGTGCCAGCAGTAAGTTAGACAGTGTTGATCAGCCCCAGCATTTT
D: .; V: TRBV29-1; J: TRBJ1-1; size: many; CDR3: CSVATLQGAFF; DNA: TGCAGCGTTGCCACTCTTCAAGGAGCTTTCTTT
D: .; V: TRBV2; J: TRBJ2-5; size: many; CDR3: CASRSSTQGRWETQYF; DNA: TGTGCCAGCAGAAGCTCCACTCAGGGGCGGTGGGAGACCCAGTACTTC
D: .; V: TRBV6-1; J: TRBJ2-4; size: .; CDR3: CASSESGDNIQYF; DNA: TGTGCCAGCAGTGAATCTGGAGATAACATTCAGTACTTC
D: .; V: TRBV19; J: TRBJ2-2; size: .; CDR3: CASSIGQRNTGELFF; DNA: TGTGCCAGTAGTATCGGACAGAGGAACACCGGGGAGCTGTTTTTT
D: .; V: TRBV10-3; J: TRBJ2-2; size: .; CDR3: CAISEGGANTGELFF; DNA: TGTGCCATCAGTGAGGGCGGAGCGAACACCGGGGAGCTGTTTTTT
D: TRBD1; V: TRBV5-6; J: TRBJ1-1; size: many; CDR3: CASFRQGLHLGPSAEAFF; DNA: TGTGCCAGCTTCCGACAGGGCCTTCACTTAGGGCCCTCCGCTGAAGCTTTCTTT
D: .; V: TRBV7-9; J: TRBJ1-1; size: many; CDR3: CASSWEPGEAFF; DNA: TGTGCCAGCAGCTGGGAGCCGGGTGAAGCTTTCTTT
D: .; V: TRBV3-1; J: TRBJ1-6; size: many; CDR3: CASSQIRGNSPLHF; DNA: TGTGCCAGCAGCCAAATCAGAGGCAATTCACCCCTCCACTTT
D: .; V: TRBV12-3/TRBV12-4; J: TRBJ1-1; size: many; CDR3: CASSLKVNTEAFF; DNA: TGTGCCAGCAGTTTAAAGGTGAACACTGAAGCTTTCTTT
D: TRBD1; V: TRBV16; J: TRBJ2-7; size: many; CDR3: CASSQGDRGMQYF; DNA: TGTGCCAGCAGCCAAGGGGACAGGGGAATGCAGTACTTC
D: .; V: TRBV28; J: TRBJ2-2; size: .; CDR3: CASRPGNTGELFF; DNA: TGTGCCAGCAGGCCAGGGAACACCGGGGAGCTGTTTTTC
D: .; V: TRBV28; J: TRBJ2-7; size: many; CDR3: CASRAGGSYEQYF; DNA: TGTGCCAGCAGGGCCGGCGGATCCTACGAGCAGTACTTC
D: .; V: TRBV29-1; J: TRBJ1-2; size: many; CDR3: CSVERSPGYTF; DNA: TGCAGCGTTGAGCGGAGTCCTGGCTACACCTTC
D: TRBD1; V: TRBV12-3/TRBV12-4; J: TRBJ2-1; size: few; CDR3: CAEGQGNEQFF; DNA: TGTGCCGAGGGACAGGGCAATGAGCAGTTCTTC
D: .; V: TRBV12-5; J: TRBJ2-1; size: many; CDR3: CASGLLSNSNEQFF; DNA: TGTGCTAGTGGTTTGCTAAGTAACTCCAATGAGCAGTTCTTC
D: .; V: TRBV6-6; J: TRBJ1-2; size: many; CDR3: CASSYRDGLGYTF; DNA: TGTGCCAGCAGTTACAGGGACGGATTAGGCTACACCTTC
D: TRBD1; V: TRBV29-1; J: TRBJ1-1; size: many; CDR3: CSVGGQGNTEAFF; DNA: TGCAGCGTTGGGGGACAGGGGAACACTGAAGCTTTCTTT
D: .; V: TRBV7-9; J: TRBJ2-5; size: many; CDR3: CASSLIYRDPQETQYF; DNA: TGTGCCAGCAGCCTCATTTACCGGGACCCCCAAGAGACCCAGTACTTC
D: TRBD1; V: TRBV28; J: TRBJ2-5; size: many; CDR3: CASSSPLGQGGTQYF; DNA: TGTGCCAGCAGTTCCCCCCTGGGACAGGGAGGGACCCAGTACTTC
D: .; V: TRBV10-2; J: TRBJ2-3; size: many; CDR3: CASKRQAGGTDTQYF; DNA: TGCGCCAGCAAAAGACAGGCAGGGGGCACAGATACGCAGTATTTT
D: TRBD1; V: TRBV6-2/TRBV6-3; J: TRBJ2-1; size: many; CDR3: CASSARTGASYNEQFF; DNA: TGTGCCAGCAGTGCTCGGACAGGGGCTTCCTACAATGAGCAGTTCTTC
D: TRBD1; V: TRBV5-1; J: TRBJ1-1; size: many; CDR3: CASSSRQGRGAEAFF; DNA: TGCGCCAGCAGCTCCCGACAGGGGAGGGGCGCTGAAGCTTTCTTT
D: TRBD1; V: TRBV28; J: TRBJ2-7; size: many; CDR3: CATQGQGESGRFYEQYF; DNA: TGTGCCACCCAGGGACAGGGGGAAAGCGGGCGGTTCTACGAGCAGTACTTC
D: TRBD2; V: TRBV6-5; J: TRBJ2-1; size: many; CDR3: CASSYRASGNNLNEQFF; DNA: TGTGCCAGCAGTTACCGGGCTAGCGGGAATAACCTCAATGAGCAGTTCTTC
D: .; V: TRBV19; J: TRBJ1-1; size: few; CDR3: CASSITGVNTEAFF; DNA: TGTGCCAGTAGTATTACCGGGGTGAACACTGAAGCTTTCTTT
D: TRBD1; V: TRBV6-2/TRBV6-3; J: TRBJ2-7; size: many; CDR3: CASTPGAGGGYEQYF; DNA: TGTGCCAGCACCCCAGGAGCAGGGGGTGGATACGAGCAGTACTTC